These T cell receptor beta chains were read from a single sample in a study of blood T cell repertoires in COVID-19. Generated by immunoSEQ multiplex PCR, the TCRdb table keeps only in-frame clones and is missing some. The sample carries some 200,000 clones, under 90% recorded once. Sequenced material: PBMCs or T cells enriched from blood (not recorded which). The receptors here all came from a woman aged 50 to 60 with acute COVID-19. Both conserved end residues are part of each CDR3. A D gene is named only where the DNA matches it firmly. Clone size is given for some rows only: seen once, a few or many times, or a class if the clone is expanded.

CDR3aa: CASMMGAGAGENEQFF; CDR3nt: TGCGCCAGCATGATGGGGGCGGGAGCGGGAGAGAATGAGCAGTTCTTC; v_gene: TRBV10-1; j_gene: TRBJ2-1; d_gene: TRBD2; abundance: .
CDR3aa: CASSYSPSGGVYNEQFF; CDR3nt: TGTGCCAGCAGTTACTCGCCTAGCGGGGGTGTCTACAATGAGCAGTTCTTC; v_gene: TRBV6-2/TRBV6-3; j_gene: TRBJ2-1; d_gene: TRBD2; abundance: once
CDR3aa: CASSPAGQAITEAFF; CDR3nt: TGCGCCAGCAGCCCCGCGGGACAGGCGATCACTGAAGCTTTCTTT; v_gene: TRBV5-1; j_gene: TRBJ1-1; d_gene: TRBD1; abundance: .
CDR3aa: CASSYTGAGTGELFF; CDR3nt: TGTGCCAGCAGCTATACGGGAGCGGGCACCGGGGAGCTGTTTTTT; v_gene: TRBV7-3; j_gene: TRBJ2-2; d_gene: .; abundance: .
CDR3aa: CASSLQGASYNSPLHF; CDR3nt: TGTGCCAGCAGTCTACAGGGGGCCTCCTATAATTCACCCCTCCACTTT; v_gene: TRBV27; j_gene: TRBJ1-6; d_gene: TRBD1; abundance: .
CDR3aa: CASSQGAGTGPIPYGYTF; CDR3nt: TGCGCCAGCAGCCAAGGGGCCGGGACAGGGCCCATACCCTATGGCTACACCTTC; v_gene: TRBV4-3; j_gene: TRBJ1-2; d_gene: TRBD1; abundance: few
CDR3aa: CASSQRLAGGSYEQYF; CDR3nt: TGTGCCAGCAGCCAAAGACTAGCGGGCGGATCCTACGAGCAGTACTTC; v_gene: TRBV3-1/TRBV3-2; j_gene: TRBJ2-7; d_gene: TRBD2; abundance: few
CDR3aa: CASSLAKGPYEQYF; CDR3nt: TGTGCCAGCAGCTTGGCAAAGGGGCCTTACGAGCAGTACTTC; v_gene: TRBV5-5; j_gene: TRBJ2-7; d_gene: .; abundance: .
CDR3aa: CASSDRGLYYGYTF; CDR3nt: TGTGCCAGCAGCGACAGGGGTTTGTACTATGGCTACACCTTC; v_gene: TRBV28; j_gene: TRBJ1-2; d_gene: TRBD1; abundance: .
CDR3aa: CASSLTSSAGGRDTQYF; CDR3nt: TGCGCCAGCAGCCTCACTTCTTCGGCGGGAGGAAGAGATACGCAGTATTTT; v_gene: TRBV5-1; j_gene: TRBJ2-3; d_gene: TRBD2; abundance: .
CDR3aa: CSGWTAIMNTEAFF; CDR3nt: TGCAGCGGTTGGACAGCCATAATGAACACTGAAGCTTTCTTT; v_gene: TRBV29-1; j_gene: TRBJ1-1; d_gene: .; abundance: .
CDR3aa: CSASRRNGEQFF; CDR3nt: TGCAGTGCTAGTCGGCGTAACGGGGAGCAGTTCTTC; v_gene: TRBV20-1; j_gene: TRBJ2-1; d_gene: .; abundance: .
CDR3aa: CASSSKPPSEETQYF; CDR3nt: TGTGCCAGTAGCTCGAAACCACCATCAGAAGAGACCCAGTACTTC; v_gene: TRBV19; j_gene: TRBJ2-5; d_gene: .; abundance: .
CDR3aa: CASSQDISGGPFTMQYF; CDR3nt: TGCGCCAGCAGCCAAGACATCAGCGGGGGCCCCTTTACTATGCAGTATTTT; v_gene: TRBV4-1; j_gene: TRBJ2-3; d_gene: TRBD2; abundance: few
CDR3aa: CASSQVYSGGLYNEQFF; CDR3nt: TGTGCCAGCAGCCAAGTATATAGCGGGGGCCTTTACAATGAGCAGTTCTTC; v_gene: TRBV3-1/TRBV3-2; j_gene: TRBJ2-1; d_gene: TRBD2; abundance: .
CDR3aa: CASSRVRGDQPQHF; CDR3nt: TGTGCCAGCAGCCGCGTCAGGGGCGATCAGCCCCAGCATTTT; v_gene: TRBV7-8; j_gene: TRBJ1-5; d_gene: .; abundance: few
CDR3aa: CASSPTGQGHYYGYTF; CDR3nt: TGTGCCAGCTCACCAACGGGACAGGGACATTACTATGGCTACACCTTC; v_gene: TRBV18; j_gene: TRBJ1-2; d_gene: TRBD1; abundance: .
CDR3aa: CASSSRTGSGTGELFF; CDR3nt: TGTGCCAGCAGCTCCCGGACAGGAAGCGGCACCGGGGAGCTGTTTTTT; v_gene: TRBV7-2; j_gene: TRBJ2-2; d_gene: TRBD1; abundance: once
CDR3aa: CASSRSGSSEQYF; CDR3nt: TGTGCCAGCAGCCGCAGCGGGAGCTCCGAGCAGTACTTC; v_gene: TRBV11-3; j_gene: TRBJ2-7; d_gene: TRBD2; abundance: .
CDR3aa: CASSQGGTGGQPQHF; CDR3nt: TGTGCCAGCAGCCAGGGCGGGACAGGGGGTCAGCCCCAGCATTTT; v_gene: TRBV3-1/TRBV3-2; j_gene: TRBJ1-5; d_gene: TRBD1; abundance: .
CDR3aa: CASSPLWLAGPGTGELFF; CDR3nt: TGTGCCAGCAGTCCTCTTTGGCTAGCGGGGCCAGGGACCGGGGAGCTGTTTTTT; v_gene: TRBV28; j_gene: TRBJ2-2; d_gene: TRBD2; abundance: once
CDR3aa: CASSPLDRGGDQPQHF; CDR3nt: TGTGCCAGCTCACCACTCGACAGGGGCGGTGATCAGCCCCAGCATTTT; v_gene: TRBV18; j_gene: TRBJ1-5; d_gene: TRBD1; abundance: .
CDR3aa: CASSLGTAYEQYF; CDR3nt: TGTGCCAGCAGCCTAGGGACAGCCTACGAGCAGTACTTC; v_gene: TRBV7-2; j_gene: TRBJ2-7; d_gene: TRBD1; abundance: few
CDR3aa: CASSQDKLAEDYEQYF; CDR3nt: TGCGCCAGCAGCCAAGACAAACTAGCGGAAGACTACGAGCAGTACTTC; v_gene: TRBV4-3; j_gene: TRBJ2-7; d_gene: TRBD2; abundance: .
CDR3aa: CASSLTSRKQETQYF; CDR3nt: TGTGCCAGCAGTCTAACTAGCCGGAAACAAGAGACCCAGTACTTC; v_gene: TRBV2; j_gene: TRBJ2-5; d_gene: .; abundance: few
CDR3aa: CAWGTGIEQYF; CDR3nt: TGTGCCTGGGGGACAGGGATCGAGCAGTACTTC; v_gene: TRBV30; j_gene: TRBJ2-7; d_gene: TRBD1; abundance: .
CDR3aa: CASSSTAGGLVNEQFF; CDR3nt: TGTGCCAGCAGCTCGACAGCGGGGGGGTTAGTCAATGAGCAGTTCTTC; v_gene: TRBV7-6; j_gene: TRBJ2-1; d_gene: TRBD2; abundance: .
CDR3aa: CASSRQVYEQYF; CDR3nt: TGTGCCAGCAGCAGACAGGTCTACGAGCAGTACTTC; v_gene: TRBV5-8; j_gene: TRBJ2-7; d_gene: .; abundance: .
CDR3aa: CASSPLGLAEQFF; CDR3nt: TGTGCCAGCAGCCCACTTGGACTAGCGGAGCAGTTCTTC; v_gene: TRBV12-3/TRBV12-4; j_gene: TRBJ2-1; d_gene: TRBD2; abundance: .
CDR3aa: CASSLRGLEKLFF; CDR3nt: TGTGCCAGCAGTTTAAGAGGGCTTGAAAAACTGTTTTTT; v_gene: TRBV28; j_gene: TRBJ1-4; d_gene: .; abundance: .
CDR3aa: CAISLAGGTYNEQFF; CDR3nt: TGTGCCATCAGTTTAGCGGGGGGCACGTACAATGAGCAGTTCTTC; v_gene: TRBV10-3; j_gene: TRBJ2-1; d_gene: TRBD2; abundance: .
CDR3aa: CASSPSSGTDLPSSGNTIYF; CDR3nt: TGTGCCAGCAGCCCCTCGTCTGGGACAGACCTACCGAGCTCTGGAAACACCATATATTTT; v_gene: TRBV9; j_gene: TRBJ1-3; d_gene: TRBD1; abundance: .
CDR3aa: CASSLDDFYEQYF; CDR3nt: TGTGCCAGCAGCTTGGATGACTTCTACGAGCAGTACTTC; v_gene: TRBV5-6; j_gene: TRBJ2-7; d_gene: .; abundance: once
CDR3aa: CASSRQELSQLDGYTF; CDR3nt: TGTGCCAGCTCACGACAGGAACTCTCCCAACTTGATGGCTACACCTTC; v_gene: TRBV18; j_gene: TRBJ1-2; d_gene: .; abundance: .
CDR3aa: CASSLGPNYGYTF; CDR3nt: TGTGCCAGCAGCTTGGGCCCCAACTATGGCTACACCTTC; v_gene: TRBV7-8; j_gene: TRBJ1-2; d_gene: .; abundance: .
CDR3aa: CASSRDSDEDTQYF; CDR3nt: TGTGCCAGCAGCCGAGACTCTGACGAAGATACGCAGTATTTT; v_gene: TRBV7-6; j_gene: TRBJ2-3; d_gene: .; abundance: .
CDR3aa: CASKQREGTDTQYF; CDR3nt: TGTGCCAGCAAACAGCGGGAGGGCACAGATACGCAGTATTTT; v_gene: TRBV5-8; j_gene: TRBJ2-3; d_gene: TRBD2; abundance: .
CDR3aa: CASSLVSYLDNEQFF; CDR3nt: TGTGCCAGCAGCTTAGTCTCCTACTTGGACAATGAGCAGTTCTTC; v_gene: TRBV7-6; j_gene: TRBJ2-1; d_gene: .; abundance: .
CDR3aa: CASSPPTRLQGLNTEAFF; CDR3nt: TGTGCCAGCTCACCACCGACCCGCCTACAGGGACTGAACACTGAAGCTTTCTTT; v_gene: TRBV18; j_gene: TRBJ1-1; d_gene: .; abundance: .
CDR3aa: CAISPAGGLGGYTF; CDR3nt: TGTGCCATCAGTCCGGCAGGGGGCTTGGGTGGCTACACCTTC; v_gene: TRBV10-3; j_gene: TRBJ1-2; d_gene: TRBD1; abundance: .
CDR3aa: CASSLLLQGTPYGYTF; CDR3nt: TGTGCCAGCAGTTTACTTTTACAGGGGACCCCCTATGGCTACACCTTC; v_gene: TRBV27; j_gene: TRBJ1-2; d_gene: TRBD1; abundance: .
CDR3aa: CASGLGQGARGTEAFF; CDR3nt: TGTGCTAGTGGTTTGGGACAGGGGGCGCGGGGCACTGAAGCTTTCTTT; v_gene: TRBV12-5; j_gene: TRBJ1-1; d_gene: TRBD1; abundance: .